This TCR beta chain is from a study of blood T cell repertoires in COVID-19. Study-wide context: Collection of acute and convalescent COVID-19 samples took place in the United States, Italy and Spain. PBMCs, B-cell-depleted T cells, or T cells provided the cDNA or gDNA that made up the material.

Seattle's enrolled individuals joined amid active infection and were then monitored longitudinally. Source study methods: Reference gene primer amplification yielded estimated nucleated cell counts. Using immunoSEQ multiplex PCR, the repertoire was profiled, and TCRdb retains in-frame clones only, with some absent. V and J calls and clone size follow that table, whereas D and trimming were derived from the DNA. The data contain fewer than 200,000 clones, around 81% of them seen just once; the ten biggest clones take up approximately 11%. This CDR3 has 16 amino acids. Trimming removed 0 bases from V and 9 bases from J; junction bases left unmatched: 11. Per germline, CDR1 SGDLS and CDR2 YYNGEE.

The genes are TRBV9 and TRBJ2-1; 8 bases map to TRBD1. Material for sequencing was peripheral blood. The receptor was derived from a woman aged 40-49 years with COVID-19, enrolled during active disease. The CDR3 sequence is CASSVAVQGAQIEQFF. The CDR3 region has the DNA TGTGCCAGCAGCGTAGCTGTGCAGGGGGCGCAAATTGAGCAGTTCTTC.